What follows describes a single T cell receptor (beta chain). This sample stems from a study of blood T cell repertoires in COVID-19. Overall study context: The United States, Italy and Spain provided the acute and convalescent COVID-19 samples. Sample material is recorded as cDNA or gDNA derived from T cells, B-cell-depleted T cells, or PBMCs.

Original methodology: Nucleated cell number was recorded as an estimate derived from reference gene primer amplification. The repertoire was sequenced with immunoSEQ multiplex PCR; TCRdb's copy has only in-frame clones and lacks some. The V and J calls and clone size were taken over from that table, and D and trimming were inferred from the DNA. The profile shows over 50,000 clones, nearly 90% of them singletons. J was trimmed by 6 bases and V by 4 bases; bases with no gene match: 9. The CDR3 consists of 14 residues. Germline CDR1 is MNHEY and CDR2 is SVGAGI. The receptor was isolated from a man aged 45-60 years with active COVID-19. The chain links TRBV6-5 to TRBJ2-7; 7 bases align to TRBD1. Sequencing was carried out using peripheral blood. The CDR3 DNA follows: TGTGCCAGCAGTTCATCAGGGACAGTGCGCGAGCAGTACTTC. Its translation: CASSSSGTVREQYF.